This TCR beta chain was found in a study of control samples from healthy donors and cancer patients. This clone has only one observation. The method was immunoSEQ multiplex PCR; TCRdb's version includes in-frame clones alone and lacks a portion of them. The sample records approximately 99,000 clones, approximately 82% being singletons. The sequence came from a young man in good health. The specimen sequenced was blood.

The CDR3 region is CASSPTDYYGYTF. DNA of the CDR3: TGTGCCAGCAGCCCGACAGATTACTATGGCTACACCTTC. V usage is TRBV11-2 and J usage is TRBJ1-2; perhaps TRBD1 as D (5 bases). V lost 5 bases, J lost 3 bases, and 10 bases lay in between. The CDR3 consists of 13 residues. Germline V gene lookup returns CDR1 SGHAT and CDR2 FQNNGV.